The clone carrying this TCR beta chain is a singleton in its sample. Its antigen is as yet unknown. Assay used: immunoSEQ multiplex PCR; TCRdb lists only in-frame clones, some missing. The sample includes 10,000 or so clones, 81% seen only once; the top ten take approximately 3.4%. Looked up from germline, CDR1 is SGHDN and CDR2 is FVKESK. The V and J ends lost 0 bases and 7 bases respectively, with 7 bases between them. The CDR3 extends over 13 amino acids. This sample stems from a study of neoadjuvant nivolumab and ipilimumab in lung cancer. Study observations and caveats: From pretherapy to surgery, tumor richness and clonality rose with dual therapy.

The rearrangement links TRBV14 to TRBJ1-3; D remains unclear. This TCR came from an adult with non-small cell lung cancer. The sequencing used peripheral blood, collected before neoadjuvant nivolumab, alone or with ipilimumab. The CDR3 DNA reads as TGTGCCAGCAGCCAAGATTTACATAACACCATATATTTT. It specifies CASSQDLHNTIYF.